This record covers a single T cell receptor (beta chain). This entry comes from a study of blood T cell repertoires in COVID-19. The overall study: The United States, Italy and Spain provided the acute and convalescent COVID-19 samples. T cells, B-cell-depleted T cells, or PBMCs provided the cDNA or gDNA that served as material.

Per the authors' pipeline: Scientists estimated how many nucleated cells there were by amplifying reference gene primers. Profiled with immunoSEQ multiplex PCR; TCRdb holds only in-frame clones, not every one. The D gene and trimming were derived from the DNA, and the V and J assignments and clone size from that table. The sample has some 150,000 clones, 80% to 90% seen once. Germline V CDR1 and CDR2: GTSNPN, SVGIG (reference sequence). The junction had 11 bases not matched to a gene; V was cut back by 1 base and J by 4 bases. The CDR3 extends over 16 amino acids. The sequence derives from a human donor with acute or convalescent COVID-19. The donor label of this sample is uncertain. The rearrangement links TRBV30 to TRBJ1-2; 8 bases are a match to TRBD1. Sequencing input: peripheral blood. Here the CDR3 DNA reads TGTGCCTGGAGTGCCCGTGGACAGGGAGGGACCTATGGCTACACCTTC. Its translation: CAWSARGQGGTYGYTF.